This T cell receptor beta chain was obtained from a study of identical twins. This clonotype was counted ten times or more. The target antigen is unknown. General study findings and limits: Abundant beta clonotypes from cord blood bore fewer insertions; memory repertoires lacked this pattern. Out-of-frame beta chain sequences displayed weaker excess sharing between twins. Modelling approaches yielded underestimates of out-of-frame TCR alpha sharing between monozygotic twins.

The V gene's germline CDR1 is SQVTM and CDR2 ANQGSEA. V was trimmed by 4 bases and J by 4 bases, leaving 14 bases between them. This CDR3 comprises 13 residues. TCRdb reprocessed the 5' RACE reads with MiXCR, giving one entry per CDR3 protein. The sample includes 300,000 to 350,000 distinct CDR3 sequences, 9% to 15% seen only once; the top ten take approximately 7.9%. These sequences were also reported in another study, on yellow fever vaccine responses in identical twins.

The clonotype comes from a woman in her late teens or twenties in good health. The chain recombines TRBV29-1 with TRBJ2-7; D assignment may be TRBD1 or TRBD2 (5 bases each). Sequenced sample: CD8+ T cells sorted from blood. CDR3 nucleotide sequence: TGCAGCGTTGGGTCCGGGACGTTATACGAGCAGTACTTC. Translation: CSVGSGTLYEQYF.